Shown below are 16 T cell receptor beta chains from a single sample sequenced in a study of blood T cell repertoires in COVID-19. TCRdb's copy holds only in-frame clones and misses some; the assay was immunoSEQ multiplex PCR. The table has 110,000 to 150,000 clones, roughly 78% seen once. Sample: PBMCs or T cells enriched from blood (not recorded which). These receptors came from a woman aged 50 to 65 who had recovered from COVID-19.

The chain couples TRBV5-8 to TRBJ2-6; D is possibly TRBD2 (7 bases). This CDR3 region has 18 residues. V lost 2 bases to trimming and J lost 0 bases, with 15 bases between them. Germline V gives CDR1 SGHTS, CDR2 YDEGEE. The CDR3 sequence: CASSLRGASSSGANVLTF. The CDR3 coding sequence is TGTGCCAGCAGCTTACGGGGGGCATCCAGCTCTGGGGCCAACGTCCTGACTTTC.

The CDR3 reads CASSQVESPYNEQFF. CDR3 coding DNA: TGTGCCAGCAGCCAAGTAGAGTCCCCCTACAATGAGCAGTTCTTC. The V gene is TRBV3-1 (or the pseudogene TRBV3-2), the J gene TRBJ2-1; D ambiguous. The CDR3 extends over 15 amino acids. Germline V lookup: CDR1 LGHDT, CDR2 YNNKEL (reference sequence). Trimming took off 1 base at V and 2 bases at J, with 9 bases between the two ends.

This chain joins TRBV5-4 and TRBJ2-7; 9 bases agree with TRBD2. The CDR3 is 16 residues long. The germline V gene has CDR1 SGHNT and CDR2 YYREEE (reference sequence). J was trimmed by 1 base and V by 0 bases; bases with no gene match: 5. The CDR3 loop reads CASSLGASGVSYEQYF. DNA of the CDR3: TGTGCCAGCAGCTTGGGGGCTAGCGGGGTGTCCTACGAGCAGTACTTC.

The rearrangement uses TRBV9 and TRBJ1-2, with 7 bases lining up with TRBD1. V lost 4 bases to trimming and J lost 1 base; unmatched junction nucleotides: 7. CDR3 length: 15 residues. Germline V gene sequence: CDR1 SGDLS, CDR2 YYNGEE. CDR3 DNA sequence: TGTGCCAGCAGCAACCGGGACAGCTATAACTATGGCTACACCTTC. Its protein is CASSNRDSYNYGYTF.

In this sample, this clone turned up once. The chain employs TRBV3-1 (or the pseudogene TRBV3-2) and TRBJ1-2, with D hard to call. The CDR3 contains 17 residues. Trimming cost V 4 bases and J 4 bases, with 22 bases left between them. The germline gives CDR1 LGHDT, CDR2 YNNKEL (reference sequence). The CDR3 loop reads CASSRRLGGLETYGYTF. The CDR3 region has the DNA TGTGCCAGCAGCCGCCGGTTGGGTGGGTTGGAGACCTATGGCTACACCTTC.

The chain combines TRBV27 with TRBJ2-5; TRBD1 matches at 7 bases. The germline gives CDR1 MNHEY, CDR2 SMNVEV (reference sequence). The J segment lost 11 bases and the V segment lost 3 bases, leaving 9 bases of the junction unmatched. This CDR3 is built from 13 residues. The CDR3 is CASSLLPEDRQYF. In DNA, the CDR3 is TGTGCCAGCAGTTTGCTCCCCGAGGACAGGCAGTACTTC.

The rearrangement links TRBV28 to TRBJ1-5; D is ambiguous. This CDR3 spans 15 amino acids. Per germline, CDR1 MDHEN and CDR2 SYDVKM. Between the trimmed V and J ends, which lost 3 bases and 4 bases, there was a span of 13 bases. CDR3 sequence reads: CASSFLAGANQPQHF. The CDR3 DNA reads as TGTGCCAGCAGTTTTTTGGCCGGAGCGAATCAGCCCCAGCATTTT.

The rearrangement uses TRBV4-1 and TRBJ1-3; 7 bases line up with TRBD1. The V gene end was trimmed by 4 bases and the J gene end by 0 bases; junction bases not matched to a gene: 6. Per the germline V gene, CDR1 is MGHRA and CDR2 is YSYEKL. This CDR3 spans 16 amino acids. This CDR3 reads CASSPPGQTSGNTIYF. CDR3 nucleotide sequence: TGCGCCAGCAGCCCTCCGGGACAGACCTCTGGAAACACCATATATTTT.

This chain connects TRBV3-1 (or the pseudogene TRBV3-2) to TRBJ2-3, with 10 positions matching TRBD1. V was clipped by 2 bases and J by 4 bases; unmatched bases: 6. Germline V lookup: CDR1 LGHDT, CDR2 YNNKEL (reference sequence). The CDR3 covers 16 residues. CDR3 nucleotides: TGTGCCAGCAGCCAAACCCGGGACAGGGGTGCAGATACGCAGTATTTT. Its translation: CASSQTRDRGADTQYF.

The CDR3 DNA is TGTGCCTGCCACCAAAGGGGTAGCAATCAGCCCCAGCATTTT. Translating gives CACHQRGSNQPQHF. The gene calls are TRBV30 and TRBJ1-5, with a tentative D call TRBD1 (5 bases). Trimming took 6 bases from V and 0 from J, leaving 12 bases between them. In germline, CDR1 is GTSNPN, CDR2 SVGIG (reference sequence). The CDR3 has 14 amino acids.

The chain has TRBV11-1 and TRBJ1-6; no definite D call. CDR1 and CDR2 (germline): SGHAT, FQDESV (reference sequence). CDR3 length equals 13 residues. V was clipped by 5 bases and J by 8 bases, with 10 bases between them. The CDR3 protein is CASSRRIDSPLHF. In DNA, the CDR3 is TGTGCCAGCAGCCGAAGAATAGATTCACCCCTCCACTTT.

The J gene is TRBJ1-1, the V gene TRBV11-2; D may be TRBD1 (5 bases). Trimming removed 5 bases at V and 0 bases at J, with 7 bases between. Germline values: CDR1 SGHAT, CDR2 FQNNGV. This CDR3 contains 13 residues. The chain's CDR3 is CASSATVNTEAFF. The CDR3 bases are TGTGCCAGCAGCGCGACAGTGAACACTGAAGCTTTCTTT.

The chain combines TRBV30 with TRBJ1-2, with D possibly being TRBD1 (6 bases). V was clipped by 2 bases and J by 2 bases, with 15 bases between them. This CDR3 has 15 residues. CDR1 and CDR2 from the germline V gene are GTSNPN and SVGIG (reference sequence). The CDR3 DNA sequence: TGTGCCTGGAGTCCCCCGGGACACTTAAACTATGGCTACACCTTC. Translating it yields CAWSPPGHLNYGYTF.

This clone was seen a single time. The gene calls are TRBV7-9 and TRBJ1-4, with TRBD1 as a possible D gene (5 bases). Trimming left V 1 base short and J 7 bases short, with 13 bases between. This CDR3 region has 15 residues. Germline CDR1 and CDR2: SEHNR and FQNEAQ (reference sequence). Written as DNA, the CDR3 is TGTGCCAGCAGCTTAGGGGGCAGGGCCATTGAAAAACTGTTTTTT. Translated, it gives CASSLGGRAIEKLFF.

The chain is built from TRBV7-9 and TRBJ2-2; 7 positions match TRBD1. The CDR3 extends over 15 amino acids. The V and J ends lost 5 bases and 0 bases, in that order; junction bases with no gene match: 3. The germline V gene has CDR1 SEHNR and CDR2 FQNEAQ (reference sequence). In nucleotides, the CDR3 is TGTGCCAGCAGCCCGCAGGGGGCGAACACCGGGGAGCTGTTTTTT. Translation: CASSPQGANTGELFF.

The V and J genes are TRBV7-3 and TRBJ1-2; TRBD1 aligns across 8 bases. Germline assignment: CDR1 SGHTA and CDR2 FQGTGA. The V and J ends lost 2 bases and 6 bases, in that order; junction bases with no gene match: 5. The CDR3 is 14 residues long. The CDR3 bases are TGTGCCAGCAGCTTAGACCAGGGGGCTAATGGCTACACCTTC. It yields the protein CASSLDQGANGYTF.